The source of this T cell receptor beta chain is a study of cytomegalovirus exposure and HLA in healthy donors. About the research overall: Around 80 million unique TCRs from HLA-typed donors were held in an early data release. Study-level findings and limits: Donor immune exposure was known only as CMV serostatus. With high specificity and sensitivity, the classifier reportedly diagnosed cytomegalovirus status.

This clone turned up a few times. Its antigen is not known. Both 60 Vbeta primers and 13 Jbeta primers went into the PCR. Only in-frame clones appear in the TCRdb table, and some are missing; sequencing was by immunoSEQ multiplex PCR. This sample has 110,000 to 150,000 clones, with around 80% found just once. The CDR3 has 14 amino acids. Looked up from germline, CDR1 is MDHEN and CDR2 is SYDVKM. V was clipped by 2 bases and J by 5 bases, with 13 bases between them. The sample taken for sequencing was PBMCs. This rearrangement joins TRBV28 to TRBJ2-7; tentative D call: TRBD2 (6 bases). The sequence was collected from a man aged 40-50 years in good health and CMV-seropositive. CDR3 in amino acids: CASSLGVGGHEQYF. The CDR3 DNA reads as TGTGCCAGCAGTTTAGGGGTGGGGGGACACGAGCAGTACTTC.